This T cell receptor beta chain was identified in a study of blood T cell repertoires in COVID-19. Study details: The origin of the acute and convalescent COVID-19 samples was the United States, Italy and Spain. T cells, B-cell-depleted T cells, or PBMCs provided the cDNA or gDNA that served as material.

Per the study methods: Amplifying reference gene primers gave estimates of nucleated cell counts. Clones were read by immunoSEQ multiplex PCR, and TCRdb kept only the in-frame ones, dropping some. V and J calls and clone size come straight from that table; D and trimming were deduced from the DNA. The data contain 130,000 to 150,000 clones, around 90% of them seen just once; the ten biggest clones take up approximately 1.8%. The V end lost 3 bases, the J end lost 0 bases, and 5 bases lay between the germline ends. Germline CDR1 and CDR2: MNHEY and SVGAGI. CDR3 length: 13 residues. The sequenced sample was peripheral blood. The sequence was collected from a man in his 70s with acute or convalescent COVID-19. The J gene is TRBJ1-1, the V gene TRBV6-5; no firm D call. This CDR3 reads CASSYFMNTEAFF. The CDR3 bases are TGTGCCAGCAGTTATTTTATGAACACTGAAGCTTTCTTT.